The T cell receptor (beta chain) described here comes from a study of cytomegalovirus exposure and HLA in healthy donors. The primer mix had 60 Vbeta and 13 Jbeta primers. Clones were sequenced by immunoSEQ multiplex PCR, and TCRdb holds only the in-frame ones, with some missing. The sample has 100,000 to 150,000 clones, approximately 80% seen once; the top ten hold 2.7%. The CDR3 is made up of 16 amino acids. The germline V and J ends were trimmed by 2 bases and 2 bases, with 13 bases remaining between them. Germline V gene data show CDR1 as MRHNA and CDR2 as SNTAGT. The chain couples TRBV6-4 to TRBJ2-1; D is perhaps TRBD1 (6 bases). The specimen was PBMCs. The receptor was isolated from a boy aged 2 to 9 in good health and CMV-seronegative. DNA for the CDR3: TGTGCCAGCAGTGACGGGGGCGGGCAGCCCTACAATGAGCAGTTCTTC. It yields the protein CASSDGGGQPYNEQFF.